The 3 T cell receptor beta chains below come from one sample, sequenced in a study of identical twins. TCRdb ran MiXCR on the 5' RACE reads and lists one entry per CDR3 protein. The table lists 450,000 or so distinct CDR3 sequences, 11% to 15% of them singletons. The sample was also reused in another study, on yellow fever vaccine responses in identical twins.

The sample comprised CD4+ T cells sorted from blood. These receptor sequences come from a woman younger than 30 in good health.

This clonotype was seen a few times. The CDR3 DNA reads as TGTGCCAGCAGTTGGCTTTATGGTGAGCAGTTCTTC. Amino acids: CASSWLYGEQFF. This chain uses TRBV6-2 or TRBV6-3 with TRBJ2-1; D gene unclear. The V gene's germline CDR1 is MNHEY and CDR2 SVGEGT. V lost 4 bases to trimming and J lost 9 bases, with 10 bases between them. This CDR3 is built from 12 residues.

This clonotype was detected a few times. The chain joins TRBV10-1 to TRBJ2-1, with 7 nucleotides matching TRBD2. Germline-derived CDR1 and CDR2 are WNHNN and SYGVQD (reference sequence). The CDR3 sequence is 13 residues long. V was pared by 7 bases and J by 9 bases, with 9 bases of the junction left unmatched. The CDR3 reads CASTGFLAGEQFF. In DNA form, the CDR3 reads TGCGCCAGCACAGGATTCTTAGCGGGTGAGCAGTTCTTC.

This rearrangement joins TRBV5-1 to TRBJ2-3; the match to TRBD2 covers 7 bases. CDR1 is SGHRS and CDR2 is YFSETQ in the germline V gene. CDR3 length: 16 amino acids. V dropped 4 bases and J dropped 3; count of bases not matched to a gene: 11. For the CDR3, the DNA is TGCGCCAGCAGCGTACCACGGTCCGGGAGGACAGATACGCAGTATTTT. It is translated as CASSVPRSGRTDTQYF.